This T cell receptor (beta chain) emerged from a study of CD4+ T cells in melanoma. General study points: CD8+ T cell, macrophage and B cell function reportedly correlated with neoantigen-specific CD4+ T cells. In melanoma, neoantigen-specific CD4+ T cells reportedly differed in differentiation state.

CDR3 length equals 14 residues. The germline V gene has CDR1 MDHEN and CDR2 SYDVKM. The ends were cut back, 5 bases at V and 2 bases at J, with 13 bases in the middle. This clone was detected only a few times. The target antigen is unknown. TCRdb's copy holds only in-frame clones and misses some; the assay was immunoSEQ multiplex PCR. The table lists about 55,000 clones, nearly 70% of them singletons. This clonotype was sampled from a human donor with melanoma. V gene TRBV28 combines with J gene TRBJ2-7; D possibly corresponds to TRBD1 (6 bases). Sequenced input: tumor tissue. CDR3 coding DNA: TGTGCCAGCAGTGGAACCGGGACACCCTACGAGCAGTACTTC. Translating gives CASSGTGTPYEQYF.